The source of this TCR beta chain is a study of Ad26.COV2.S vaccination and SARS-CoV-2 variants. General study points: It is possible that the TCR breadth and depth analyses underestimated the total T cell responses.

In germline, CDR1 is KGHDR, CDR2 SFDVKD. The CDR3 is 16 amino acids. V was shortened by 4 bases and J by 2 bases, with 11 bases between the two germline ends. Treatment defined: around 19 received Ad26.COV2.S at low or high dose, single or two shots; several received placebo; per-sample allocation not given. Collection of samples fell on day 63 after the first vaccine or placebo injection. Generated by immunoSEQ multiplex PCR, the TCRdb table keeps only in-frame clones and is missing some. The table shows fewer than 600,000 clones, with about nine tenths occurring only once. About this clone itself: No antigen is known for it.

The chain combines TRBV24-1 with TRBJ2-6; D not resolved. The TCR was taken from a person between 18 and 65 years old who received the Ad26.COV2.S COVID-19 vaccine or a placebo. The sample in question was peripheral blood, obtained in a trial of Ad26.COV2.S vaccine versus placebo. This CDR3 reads CATSDSDPAGANVLTF. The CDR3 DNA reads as TGTGCCACCAGTGACTCGGACCCGGCTGGGGCCAACGTCCTGACTTTC.